Included here is one TCR beta chain sequence, with context. What it recognizes is unknown. Trimming took off 4 bases at V and 1 base at J, with 5 bases between the two ends. CDR3 length: 13 amino acids. Germline-derived CDR1 and CDR2 are SGHAT and FQNNGV. Clones were read by immunoSEQ multiplex PCR, and TCRdb kept only the in-frame ones, dropping some. This table has 39,000 or so clones, around 95% appearing once. The sample belongs to a study of circulating and synovial CD4+ cells in juvenile arthritis. Regarding the study as a whole: CPL and bulk CD4 samples differed at least tenfold in T cell genomes. Compared with bulk blood, circulating pathogenic-like lymphocytes shared substantially more CDR3 sequences with synovial T cells.

The rearrangement uses TRBV11-2 and TRBJ2-1, with D possibly matching TRBD1 (5 bases). The sequence was obtained from a human donor with juvenile idiopathic arthritis. The sequencing input was CD4+ T cells from blood. The CDR3 sequence: CASSSGSYNEQFF. In nucleotides, the CDR3 is TGTGCCAGCAGCTCAGGGTCCTACAATGAGCAGTTCTTC. The full variable domain, rest sourced from reference TRBV11-2 and TRBJ2-1, is EAGVAQSPRYKIIEKRQSVAFWCNPISGHATLYWYQQILGQGPKLLIQFQNNGVVDDSQLPKDRFSAERLKGVDSTLKIQPAKLEDSAVYLCASSSGSYNEQFFGPGTRLTVL.